Sequencing of this T cell receptor beta chain was carried out in a study of control samples from healthy donors and cancer patients. V lost 5 bases to trimming and J lost 2 bases, with 15 bases between them. Germline values: CDR1 SGHAT, CDR2 FQNNGV. The CDR3 sequence is 16 residues long. The method was immunoSEQ multiplex PCR; TCRdb's version includes in-frame clones alone and lacks a portion of them. The repertoire includes 200,000 to 250,000 clones, just under 95% of them detected once, and around 1.5% sits in the top ten. The V gene is TRBV11-2, the J gene TRBJ1-4; D call uncertain. This receptor was identified in a man aged 50 or older in good health. Sequencing was done on a sample of blood. Here the CDR3 reads CASSVRGLETNEKLFF. CDR3 DNA: TGTGCCAGCAGCGTGAGAGGGTTGGAGACTAATGAAAAACTGTTTTTT.